The rows below give T cell receptor beta chains drawn from one sample of a study of blood T cell repertoires in COVID-19. Method: immunoSEQ multiplex PCR; TCRdb's copy keeps in-frame clones and lacks some. The sample comprises about 34,000 clones, 75% to 90% of which are singletons, and about 14% rests with the top ten. Sequencing was done on a sample of peripheral blood. The receptor set was obtained from a human donor with acute or convalescent COVID-19. The donor label of this sample is uncertain. Each CDR3 is given with its conserved first and last residue. A D gene is named only where the DNA matches it firmly. Clone size is stated in some rows and not others, as once, few, many or a class when expanded.

-	TRBJ2-1	TRBV29-1	-	CSVETSQGNEQFF	TGCAGCGTAGAAACTAGCCAGGGAAATGAGCAGTTCTTC
-	TRBJ1-2	TRBV28	-	CASKKGVPNYGYTF	TGTGCCAGCAAAAAGGGAGTTCCGAACTATGGCTACACCTTC
TRBD2	TRBJ2-7	TRBV4-2	-	CASSIREDSYEQYF	TGTGCCAGCAGCATCCGGGAGGATTCCTACGAGCAGTACTTC
-	TRBJ1-1	TRBV4-3	-	CASSQGQLNTEAFF	TGCGCCAGCAGCCAAGGACAGCTGAACACTGAAGCTTTCTTT
TRBD1	TRBJ2-1	TRBV24-1	-	CATSAGQGGYEQFF	TGTGCCACCAGTGCAGGACAGGGGGGATATGAGCAGTTCTTC
TRBD1	TRBJ2-7	TRBV5-1	-	CASSLDGAGGVEQYF	TGCGCCAGCAGCTTGGACGGGGCAGGGGGCGTCGAGCAGTACTTC
TRBD1	TRBJ2-3	TRBV29-1	once	CSVGPGQGDDTQYF	TGCAGCGTTGGACCGGGACAGGGGGATGATACGCAGTATTTT
TRBD1	TRBJ2-7	TRBV24-1	-	CAAGTGSYEQYF	TGTGCCGCCGGGACAGGCTCCTACGAGCAGTACTTC
TRBD1	TRBJ1-1	TRBV5-1	once	CASSLWGQGFGKNTEAFF	TGCGCCAGCAGCCTCTGGGGACAGGGGTTCGGGAAGAACACTGAAGCTTTCTTT
TRBD2	TRBJ2-1	TRBV11-3	-	CASSVGLVVNDEQFF	TGTGCCAGCAGCGTCGGACTAGTTGTCAACGATGAGCAGTTCTTC
-	TRBJ1-3	TRBV2	-	CASSETRDTIYF	TGTGCCAGCAGTGAAACTCGGGACACCATATATTTT
-	TRBJ1-1	TRBV3-1/TRBV3-2	-	CASSREDSRPEAFF	TGTGCCAGCAGCCGAGAGGACTCCCGACCCGAAGCTTTCTTT
-	TRBJ1-1	TRBV21-1	-	CASPPTDRAGRTEAFF	TGTGCCAGCCCACCAACGGACAGGGCCGGAAGGACTGAAGCTTTCTTT
TRBD2	TRBJ2-1	TRBV7-3	-	CASSFLPGGPNNEQFF	TGTGCCAGCAGCTTCCTTCCGGGGGGACCCAACAATGAGCAGTTCTTC
TRBD2	TRBJ2-6	TRBV5-6	-	CASSNLAGGGANVLTF	TGTGCCAGCAGCAACCTAGCGGGAGGTGGGGCCAACGTCCTGACTTTC
-	TRBJ1-2	TRBV5-6	-	CASSLATALRGYTF	TGTGCCAGCAGCTTGGCGACAGCCCTTCGGGGCTACACCTTC
TRBD2	TRBJ2-7	TRBV19	-	CASSKAGGPGEQYF	TGTGCCAGTAGTAAGGCGGGAGGGCCGGGCGAGCAGTACTTC
-	TRBJ1-1	TRBV10-1	-	CASSEPGTEAFF	TGCGCCAGCAGTGAGCCCGGGACTGAAGCTTTCTTT
-	TRBJ2-7	TRBV28	medium-sized	CASRHERGFREQYF	TGTGCCAGCCGACATGAGAGGGGGTTCCGTGAGCAGTACTTC
-	TRBJ2-7	TRBV21-1	-	CASSKEISGRGPEAHEQYF	TGTGCCAGCAGCAAAGAGATTAGCGGGAGGGGGCCCGAAGCGCACGAGCAGTACTTC
-	TRBJ1-2	TRBV5-5	few	CASSLEGGGLGYTF	TGTGCCAGCAGCTTGGAGGGAGGGGGGCTTGGCTACACCTTC
TRBD1	TRBJ2-7	TRBV5-1	-	CASSHGTGDTEQYF	TGCGCCAGCAGCCATGGGACAGGGGACACCGAGCAGTACTTC
TRBD2	TRBJ2-5	TRBV11-2	-	CASSPVLAGEETQYF	TGTGCCAGCAGCCCCGTCCTAGCGGGAGAAGAGACCCAGTACTTC
-	TRBJ1-4	TRBV10-1	-	CASSDSAENEKLFF	TGCGCCAGCAGTGATTCTGCGGAAAATGAAAAACTGTTTTTT
-	TRBJ2-7	TRBV10-3	-	CAISETNSGSYEQYF	TGTGCCATCAGTGAGACGAACTCGGGGAGCTACGAGCAGTACTTC
-	TRBJ1-4	TRBV27	-	CASRGEGKTTNEKLFF	TGTGCCAGCAGAGGGGAGGGGAAGACAACTAATGAAAAACTGTTTTTT
-	TRBJ2-4	TRBV7-2	-	CASSPGGDGSGRGIQYF	TGTGCCAGCAGCCCCGGCGGGGACGGGAGCGGTAGAGGCATTCAGTACTTC
-	TRBJ1-2	TRBV2	-	CASSEDSGSRGYGYTF	TGTGCCAGCAGTGAGGATTCTGGGAGTCGGGGGTATGGCTACACCTTC
-	TRBJ2-3	TRBV6-2/TRBV6-3	-	CASSYRASAVGTDTQYF	TGTGCCAGCAGTTACCGAGCCTCAGCGGTAGGCACAGATACGCAGTATTTT
-	TRBJ1-1	TRBV7-6	-	CASSQRGGPNTEAFF	TGTGCCAGCAGCCAAAGGGGGGGCCCGAACACTGAAGCTTTCTTT
-	TRBJ1-1	TRBV19	-	CASSGSGFGRAFF	TGTGCCAGTAGTGGATCAGGGTTCGGGAGAGCTTTCTTT
TRBD2	TRBJ2-3	TRBV10-1	-	CASSSSGGTDTQYF	TGCGCCAGCAGTTCTAGCGGGGGCACAGATACGCAGTATTTT
-	TRBJ1-4	TRBV2	-	CASSVKGNEKLFF	TGTGCCAGCAGTGTGAAGGGGAATGAAAAACTGTTTTTT
-	TRBJ1-1	TRBV27	-	CASTGPRGRDTEAFF	TGTGCCAGCACGGGGCCAAGGGGGAGAGACACTGAAGCTTTCTTT
-	TRBJ1-1	TRBV6-5	-	CASSYSKHGLTEAFF	TGTGCCAGCAGTTACTCAAAACATGGACTGACTGAAGCTTTCTTT
-	TRBJ1-2	TRBV15	once	CATRRGDGYTF	TGTGCCACCAGACGCGGTGATGGCTACACCTTC
-	TRBJ2-1	TRBV6-2/TRBV6-3	-	CASSPLTPYNEQFF	TGTGCCAGCAGCCCCTTGACACCCTACAATGAGCAGTTCTTC
TRBD2	TRBJ2-7	TRBV9	-	CASSVGSGRFSYEQYF	TGTGCCAGCAGCGTAGGGTCCGGGAGGTTTTCCTACGAGCAGTACTTC
TRBD1	TRBJ2-2	TRBV9	-	CASSVGQGGNTGELFF	TGTGCCAGCAGCGTAGGACAGGGGGGGAACACCGGGGAGCTGTTTTTT
-	TRBJ1-6	TRBV5-6	few	CASSLGAGKHSPLHF	TGTGCCAGCAGCTTGGGGGCAGGAAAACACTCACCCCTCCACTTT
-	TRBJ2-5	TRBV18	-	CASSREYQETQYF	TGTGCCAGCTCCCGGGAGTACCAAGAGACCCAGTACTTC
TRBD2	TRBJ2-7	TRBV5-1	-	CASSLAGGVSYEQYF	TGCGCCAGCAGCTTGGCGGGAGGGGTGTCCTACGAGCAGTACTTC
-	TRBJ1-1	TRBV12-3/TRBV12-4	-	CASSLEGVAEAFF	TGTGCCAGCAGTTTAGAGGGGGTGGCTGAAGCTTTCTTT
TRBD1	TRBJ2-3	TRBV19	-	CASSIGQGARTQYF	TGTGCCAGTAGTATAGGACAGGGGGCCCGTACGCAGTATTTT
-	TRBJ2-3	TRBV6-5	-	CASSYASSTDTQYF	TGTGCCAGCAGTTACGCTAGTAGCACAGATACGCAGTATTTT
TRBD2	TRBJ2-1	TRBV6-2/TRBV6-3	-	CASSYPGLAGYNEQFF	TGTGCCAGCAGTTACCCGGGACTAGCGGGTTACAATGAGCAGTTCTTC
-	TRBJ2-7	TRBV29-1	-	CSVAGATAEQYF	TGCAGCGTCGCCGGAGCCACCGCTGAGCAGTACTTC
TRBD1	TRBJ2-7	TRBV4-2	-	CASSPETGALGRYEQYF	TGTGCCAGCAGCCCCGAGACAGGGGCCCTCGGTCGATACGAGCAGTACTTC
-	TRBJ2-1	TRBV7-3	-	CASSLSADSGNEQFF	TGTGCCAGCAGCTTAAGTGCGGACAGTGGCAATGAGCAGTTCTTC
TRBD1	TRBJ2-5	TRBV30	-	CAWNRGGQGSGETQYF	TGTGCCTGGAACCGCGGGGGACAGGGGTCCGGGGAGACCCAGTACTTC
-	TRBJ2-5	TRBV5-4	once	CASSFSGEETQYF	TGTGCCAGCAGCTTTAGCGGTGAAGAGACCCAGTACTTC
-	TRBJ1-2	TRBV7-9	-	CASSYYHGENSYTF	TGTGCCAGCAGTTATTACCACGGAGAAAATAGCTACACCTTC
-	TRBJ2-7	TRBV25-1	-	CASSEWQGSEQYF	TGTGCCAGCAGTGAATGGCAGGGCAGCGAGCAGTACTTC
-	TRBJ1-1	TRBV3-1/TRBV3-2	-	CASSQGQVNTEAFF	TGTGCCAGCAGCCAAGGACAGGTGAACACTGAAGCTTTCTTT
TRBD2	TRBJ2-7	TRBV2	-	CASRRTSGQSSYEQYF	TGTGCCAGCAGACGGACTAGCGGCCAAAGCTCCTACGAGCAGTACTTC
-	TRBJ1-2	TRBV20-1	-	CSAGSYGYTF	TGCAGTGCTGGGAGCTATGGCTACACCTTC
TRBD1	TRBJ1-2	TRBV19	few	CASSSTGRHGYTF	TGTGCCAGTAGTTCGACAGGGCGGCATGGCTACACCTTC
TRBD1	TRBJ1-1	TRBV27	-	CASSQTGGTEAFF	TGTGCCAGCAGTCAGACAGGGGGCACTGAAGCTTTCTTT
TRBD1	TRBJ2-3	TRBV9	-	CASSLTTGGADTQYF	TGTGCCAGCAGCCTCACGACAGGGGGAGCAGATACGCAGTATTTT